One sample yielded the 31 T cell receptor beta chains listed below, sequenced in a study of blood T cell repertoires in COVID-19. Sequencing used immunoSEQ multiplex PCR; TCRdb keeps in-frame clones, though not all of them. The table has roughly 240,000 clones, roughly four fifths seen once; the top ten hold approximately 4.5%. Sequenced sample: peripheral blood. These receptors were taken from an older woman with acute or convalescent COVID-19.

CDR3: CASSFSSGDYNEQFF. As DNA, the CDR3 is TGCGCCAGCAGCTTTAGTAGCGGGGACTACAATGAGCAGTTCTTC. The rearrangement links TRBV5-1 to TRBJ2-1; 8 positions agree with TRBD2. Per germline, CDR1 SGHRS and CDR2 YFSETQ. J lost 3 bases, V lost 2 bases, and 4 bases had no gene match. The CDR3 consists of 15 residues.

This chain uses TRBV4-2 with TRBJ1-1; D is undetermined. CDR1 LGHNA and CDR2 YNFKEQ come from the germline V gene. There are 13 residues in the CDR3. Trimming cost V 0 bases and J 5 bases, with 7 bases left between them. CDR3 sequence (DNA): TGTGCCAGCAGCCAAGATCTCCGGACTGAAGCTTTCTTT. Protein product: CASSQDLRTEAFF.

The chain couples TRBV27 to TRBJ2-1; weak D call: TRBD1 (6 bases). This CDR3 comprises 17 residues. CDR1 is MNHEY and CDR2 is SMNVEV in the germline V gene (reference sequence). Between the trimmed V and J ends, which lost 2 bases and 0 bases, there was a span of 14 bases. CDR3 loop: CASSLKTGYISYNEQFF. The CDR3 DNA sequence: TGTGCCAGCAGTTTAAAGACAGGCTACATCTCCTACAATGAGCAGTTCTTC.

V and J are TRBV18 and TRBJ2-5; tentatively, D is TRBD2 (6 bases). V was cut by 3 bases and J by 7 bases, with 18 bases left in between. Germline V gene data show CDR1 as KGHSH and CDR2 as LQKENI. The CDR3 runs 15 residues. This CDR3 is CASSPDAGIWRTQYF. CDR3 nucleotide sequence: TGTGCCAGCTCACCCGACGCGGGGATATGGAGGACCCAGTACTTC.

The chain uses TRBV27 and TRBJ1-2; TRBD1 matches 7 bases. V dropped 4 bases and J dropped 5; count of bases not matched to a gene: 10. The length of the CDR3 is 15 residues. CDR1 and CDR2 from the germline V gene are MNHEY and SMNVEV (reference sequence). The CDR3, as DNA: TGTGCCAGCAGTTATCGACAGGGAAGGAGATATGGCTACACCTTC. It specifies CASSYRQGRRYGYTF.

CDR3 nucleotides: TGTGCCAGTAGTCCACGGGGGAGAGATAATTCACCCCTCCACTTT. Protein sequence: CASSPRGRDNSPLHF. The chain couples TRBV19 to TRBJ1-6, with D possibly TRBD1 on 5 matching bases. Deletions cut 5 bases from V and 5 bases from J, with 13 bases between. This CDR3 contains 15 residues. Germline loops: CDR1 LNHDA, CDR2 SQIVND (reference sequence).

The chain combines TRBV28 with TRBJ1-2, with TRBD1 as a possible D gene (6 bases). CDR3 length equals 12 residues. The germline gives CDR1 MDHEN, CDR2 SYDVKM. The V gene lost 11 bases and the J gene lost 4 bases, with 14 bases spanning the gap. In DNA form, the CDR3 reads TGTGCCCTCAGGGGCGCCCGCTATGGCTACACCTTC. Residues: CALRGARYGYTF.

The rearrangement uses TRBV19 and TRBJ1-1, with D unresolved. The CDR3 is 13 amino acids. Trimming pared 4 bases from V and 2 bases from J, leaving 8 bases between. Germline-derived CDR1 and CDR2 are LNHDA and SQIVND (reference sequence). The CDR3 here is CASSTTANTEAFF. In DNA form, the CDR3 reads TGTGCCAGTAGTACAACAGCTAACACTGAAGCTTTCTTT.

This chain's CDR3 is CASSQGGDRASYEQYF. The CDR3 DNA is TGTGCCAGCAGCCAGGGAGGGGACAGGGCCTCCTACGAGCAGTACTTC. This chain uses TRBV6-2 or TRBV6-3 with TRBJ2-7; TRBD1 aligns across 9 bases. With 6 bases clipped from V and 0 bases from J, the junction kept 9 bases outside the gene matches. CDR3 length: 16 amino acids. The germline CDR1 and CDR2 sequences are MNHEY and SVGEGT.

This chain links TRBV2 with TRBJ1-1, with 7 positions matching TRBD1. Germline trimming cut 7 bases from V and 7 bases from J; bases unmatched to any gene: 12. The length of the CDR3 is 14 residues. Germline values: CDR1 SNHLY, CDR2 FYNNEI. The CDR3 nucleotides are TGTGCCAGCACCCCAGACAGGGTCAGAAATGAAGCTTTCTTT. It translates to CASTPDRVRNEAFF. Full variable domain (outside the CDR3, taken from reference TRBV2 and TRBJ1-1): EPEVTQTPSHQVTQMGQEVILRCVPISNHLYFYWYRQILGQKVEFLVSFYNNEISEKSEIFDDQFSVERPDGSNFTLKIRSTKLEDSAMYFCASTPDRVRNEAFFGQGTRLTVV.

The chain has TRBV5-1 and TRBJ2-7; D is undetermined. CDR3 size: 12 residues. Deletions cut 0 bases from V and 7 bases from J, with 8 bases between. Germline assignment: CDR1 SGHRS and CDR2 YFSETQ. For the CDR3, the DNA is TGCGCCAGCAGCTTGGGCCCCCTAGAGCAGTACTTC. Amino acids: CASSLGPLEQYF. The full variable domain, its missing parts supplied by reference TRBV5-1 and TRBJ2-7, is KAGVTQTPRYLIKTRGQQVTLSCSPISGHRSVSWYQQTPGQGLQFLFEYFSETQRNKGNFPGRFSGRQFSNSRSEMNVSTLELGDSALYLCASSLGPLEQYFGPGTRLTVT.

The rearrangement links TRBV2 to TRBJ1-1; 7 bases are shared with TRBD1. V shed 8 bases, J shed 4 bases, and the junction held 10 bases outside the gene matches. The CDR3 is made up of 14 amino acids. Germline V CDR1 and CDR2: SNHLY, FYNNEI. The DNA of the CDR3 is TGTGCCAGCGGCTCGGACAGGAGGGTCACTGAAGCTTTCTTT. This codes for CASGSDRRVTEAFF.

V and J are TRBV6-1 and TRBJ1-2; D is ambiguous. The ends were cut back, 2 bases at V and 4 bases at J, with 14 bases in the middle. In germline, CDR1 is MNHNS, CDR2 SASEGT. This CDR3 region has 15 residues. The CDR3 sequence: CASSEFVTSLYGYTF. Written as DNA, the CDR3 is TGTGCCAGCAGTGAATTCGTCACCAGTCTCTATGGCTACACCTTC.

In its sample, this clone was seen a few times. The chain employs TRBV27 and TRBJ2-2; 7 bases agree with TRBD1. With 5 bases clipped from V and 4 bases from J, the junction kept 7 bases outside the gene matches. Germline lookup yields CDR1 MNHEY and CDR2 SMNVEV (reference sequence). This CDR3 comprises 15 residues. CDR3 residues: CASSVTTGITGELFF. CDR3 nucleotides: TGTGCCAGCAGTGTCACGACAGGGATCACCGGGGAGCTGTTTTTT.

CDR3 in DNA: TGTGCCAGCAGTCCCATCACTAGCGGGGGGGCGAACACCGGGGAGCTGTTTTTT. Encoded protein: CASSPITSGGANTGELFF. The chain links TRBV6-2 or TRBV6-3 to TRBJ2-2; TRBD2 agrees at 13 bases. CDR3 length equals 18 residues. V shed 5 bases and J 0 bases; nucleotides not matched to a gene: 6. CDR1 and CDR2 (germline): MNHEY, SVGEGT.

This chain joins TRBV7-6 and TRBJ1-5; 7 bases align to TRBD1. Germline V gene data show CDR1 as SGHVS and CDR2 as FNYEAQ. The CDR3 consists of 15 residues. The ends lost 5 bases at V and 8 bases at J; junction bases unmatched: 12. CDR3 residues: CASSHGTAEGEPQHF. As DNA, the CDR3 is TGTGCCAGCAGCCACGGGACAGCCGAAGGGGAGCCCCAGCATTTT.

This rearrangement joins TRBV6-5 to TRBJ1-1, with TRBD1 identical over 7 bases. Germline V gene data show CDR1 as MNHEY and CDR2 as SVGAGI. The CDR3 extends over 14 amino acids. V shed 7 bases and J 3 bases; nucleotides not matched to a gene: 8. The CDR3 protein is CASTDRVRDTEAFF. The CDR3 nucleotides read TGTGCCAGCACAGACAGGGTGCGGGACACTGAAGCTTTCTTT.

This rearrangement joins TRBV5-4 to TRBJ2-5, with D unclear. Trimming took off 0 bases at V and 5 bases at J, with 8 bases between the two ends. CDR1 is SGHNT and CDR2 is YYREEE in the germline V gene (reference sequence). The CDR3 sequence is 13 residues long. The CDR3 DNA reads TGTGCCAGCAGCTTGGTGGGCACGGAGACCCAGTACTTC. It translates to CASSLVGTETQYF.

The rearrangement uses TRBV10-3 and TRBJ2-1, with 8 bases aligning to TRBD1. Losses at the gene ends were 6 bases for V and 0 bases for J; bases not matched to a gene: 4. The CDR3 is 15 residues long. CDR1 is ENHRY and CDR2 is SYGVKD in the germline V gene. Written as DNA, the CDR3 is TGTGCCATCAGCGGACAGGGAAGCTCCTACAATGAGCAGTTCTTC. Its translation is CAISGQGSSYNEQFF.

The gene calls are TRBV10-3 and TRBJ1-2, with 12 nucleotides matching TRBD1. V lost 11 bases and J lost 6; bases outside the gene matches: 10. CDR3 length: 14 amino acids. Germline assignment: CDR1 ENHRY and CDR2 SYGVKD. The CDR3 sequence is CAVGAGTGGDGYTF. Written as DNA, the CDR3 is TGTGCCGTAGGTGCCGGGACAGGGGGCGATGGCTACACCTTC.

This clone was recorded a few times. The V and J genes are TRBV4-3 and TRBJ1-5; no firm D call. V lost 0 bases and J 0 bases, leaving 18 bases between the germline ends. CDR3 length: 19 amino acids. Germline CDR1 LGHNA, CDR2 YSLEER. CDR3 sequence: CASSQDWGGRAYSNQPQHF. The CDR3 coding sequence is TGCGCCAGCAGCCAAGATTGGGGTGGGAGGGCATATAGCAATCAGCCCCAGCATTTT.

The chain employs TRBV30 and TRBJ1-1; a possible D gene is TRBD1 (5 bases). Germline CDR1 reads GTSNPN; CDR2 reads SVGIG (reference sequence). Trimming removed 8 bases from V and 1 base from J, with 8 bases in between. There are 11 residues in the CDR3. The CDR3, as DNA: TGTGCCGGACACAGGAACACTGAAGCTTTCTTT. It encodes CAGHRNTEAFF.

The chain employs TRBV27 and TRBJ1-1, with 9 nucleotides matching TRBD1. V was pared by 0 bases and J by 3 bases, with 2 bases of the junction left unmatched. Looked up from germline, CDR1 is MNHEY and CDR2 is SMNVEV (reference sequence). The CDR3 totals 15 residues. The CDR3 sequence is CASSLSWDRDTEAFF. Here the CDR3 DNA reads TGTGCCAGCAGTTTATCGTGGGACAGGGACACTGAAGCTTTCTTT.

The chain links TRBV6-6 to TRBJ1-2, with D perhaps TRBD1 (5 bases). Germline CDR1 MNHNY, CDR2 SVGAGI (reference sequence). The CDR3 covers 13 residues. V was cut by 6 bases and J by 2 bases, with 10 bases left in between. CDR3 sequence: CASSPDTNYGYTF. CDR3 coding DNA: TGTGCCAGCAGCCCGGACACGAACTATGGCTACACCTTC.

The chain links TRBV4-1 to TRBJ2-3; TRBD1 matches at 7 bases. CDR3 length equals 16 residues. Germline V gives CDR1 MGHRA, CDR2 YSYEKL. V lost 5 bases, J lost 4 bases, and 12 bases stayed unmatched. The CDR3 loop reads CASSSRTGVVADTQYF. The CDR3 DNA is TGCGCCAGCAGCTCCCGTACAGGGGTGGTAGCAGATACGCAGTATTTT.

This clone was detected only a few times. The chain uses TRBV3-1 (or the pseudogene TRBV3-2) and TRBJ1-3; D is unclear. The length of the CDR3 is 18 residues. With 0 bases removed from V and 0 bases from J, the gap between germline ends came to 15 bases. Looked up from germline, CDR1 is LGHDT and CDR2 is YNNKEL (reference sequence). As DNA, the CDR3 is TGTGCCAGCAGCCAAGACTCCGGAGAGATAACCTCTGGAAACACCATATATTTT. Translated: CASSQDSGEITSGNTIYF.

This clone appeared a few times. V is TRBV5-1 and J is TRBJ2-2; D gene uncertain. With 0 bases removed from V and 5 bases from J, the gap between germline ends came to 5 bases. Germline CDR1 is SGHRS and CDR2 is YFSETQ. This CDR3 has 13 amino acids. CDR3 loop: CASSLDSTGELFF. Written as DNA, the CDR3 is TGCGCCAGCAGCTTGGACTCTACCGGGGAGCTGTTTTTT.

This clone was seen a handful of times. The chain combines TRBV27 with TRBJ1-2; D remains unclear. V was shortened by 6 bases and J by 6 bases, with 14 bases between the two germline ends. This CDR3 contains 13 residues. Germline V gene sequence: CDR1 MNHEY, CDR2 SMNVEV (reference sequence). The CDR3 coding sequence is TGTGCCAGCAGCCCCGGCCCCGGGGATGGCTACACCTTC. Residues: CASSPGPGDGYTF.

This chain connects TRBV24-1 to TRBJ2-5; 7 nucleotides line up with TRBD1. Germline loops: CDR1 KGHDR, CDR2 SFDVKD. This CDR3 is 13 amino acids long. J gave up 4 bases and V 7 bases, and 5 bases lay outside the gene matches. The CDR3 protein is CATRGAGGETQYF. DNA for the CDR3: TGTGCCACCAGGGGGGCAGGGGGAGAGACCCAGTACTTC.

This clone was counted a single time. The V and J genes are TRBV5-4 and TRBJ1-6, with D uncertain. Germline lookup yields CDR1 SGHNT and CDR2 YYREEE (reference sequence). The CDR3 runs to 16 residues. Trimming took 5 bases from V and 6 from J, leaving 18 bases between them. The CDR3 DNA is TGTGCCAGCAGTCCGAGCTTCGGTAAACTTAATTCACCCCTCCACTTT. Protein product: CASSPSFGKLNSPLHF.

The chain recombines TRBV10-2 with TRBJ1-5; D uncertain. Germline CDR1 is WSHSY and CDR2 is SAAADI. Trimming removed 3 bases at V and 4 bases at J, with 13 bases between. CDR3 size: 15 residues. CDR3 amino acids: CASSELGLENQPQHF. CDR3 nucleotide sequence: TGCGCCAGCAGTGAATTGGGCCTTGAGAATCAGCCCCAGCATTTT.